The rows below give T cell receptor beta chains drawn from one sample of a study of response to subunit inactivated influenza vaccine. TCRdb redid the calling of the RT-PCR reads with MiXCR, one entry per CDR3 protein. The sample holds 500,000 or so distinct CDR3 sequences, approximately 10% seen once. The sequenced sample was PBMCs from blood, obtained roughly 6 weeks after vaccination. These receptors originate from a man aged 50 or older who received an inactivated influenza vaccine. Both conserved end residues are part of each CDR3. A D gene is named only where the DNA matches it firmly. Where a row states a size, it is once, few, many or the class of an expanded clone; other rows omit it.

>few|TRBD2|TRBV10-3|TRBJ2-7
TGTGCCATCAGTGAGTCTCCCCTACTAGCGGGGGGCAGCTCCTACGAGCAGTACTTC
CAISESPLLAGGSSYEQYF
>many|NA|TRBV6-1|TRBJ2-3
TGTGCCAGCAGGGTTTCTTTGCTCGGCACAGATACGCAGTATTTT
CASRVSLLGTDTQYF
>few|TRBD2|TRBV4-2|TRBJ2-5
TGTGCCAGCAGTTCCGGGACTAGCGGGGGAGGCCAAGAGACCCAGTACTTC
CASSSGTSGGGQETQYF
>few|NA|TRBV5-1|TRBJ2-7
TGCGCCAGCAGCTTGGGTAGGGAGAGGGGAGAGCAGTACTTC
CASSLGRERGEQYF
>few|NA|TRBV7-2|TRBJ1-1
TGTGCCAGCAGCTTAGAAAGGGCGGGTTACACTGAAGCTTTCTTT
CASSLERAGYTEAFF
>many|NA|TRBV20-1|TRBJ1-1
TGCAGCCCCAATCGGGACATGAACACTGAAGCTTTCTTT
CSPNRDMNTEAFF
>many|TRBD1|TRBV5-1|TRBJ2-5
TGCGCCAGCAGCCGGGACAGGGTGGGCCAAGAGACCCAGTACTTC
CASSRDRVGQETQYF
>NA|NA|TRBV12-3/TRBV12-4|TRBJ2-5
TGTGCCAGCGGTCTAGCGTTGGAGGAGACCCAGTACTTC
CASGLALEETQYF
>NA|NA|TRBV27|TRBJ2-2
TGTGCCAGCAATTTTGGAGGGGGCACCGGGGAGCTGTTTTTT
CASNFGGGTGELFF
>NA|TRBD1|TRBV10-3|TRBJ2-7
TGTCCCATCAGCATCGTTCCGGGACAGGGGACCTACGAGCAGTACTTC
CPISIVPGQGTYEQYF
>NA|TRBD1|TRBV24-1|TRBJ2-3
TGTGCCACCAGTCGGGACAGGCGATGGGGAGATACGCAGTATTTT
CATSRDRRWGDTQYF
>NA|NA|TRBV7-9|TRBJ1-1
TGTGCCAGCAGCTTCGTGGGGGGCACTGAAGCTTTCTTT
CASSFVGGTEAFF
>many|NA|TRBV7-9|TRBJ2-7
TGTGCCAGCAGCCAAAAACTAGGCGAGCAGTACTTC
CASSQKLGEQYF
>few|NA|TRBV29-1|TRBJ2-4
TGCAGCGTTGAAACTCGGGGTGGAAACATTCAGTACTTC
CSVETRGGNIQYF
>NA|TRBD1|TRBV15|TRBJ2-5
TGTGCCACCAGCAGACGGACAGGGGGCGCCTGGGAGACCCAGTACTTC
CATSRRTGGAWETQYF
>NA|NA|TRBV5-1|TRBJ2-5
TGCGCCAGCAGCTTGAGGCTTCGAGAAGAGACCCAGTACTTC
CASSLRLREETQYF
>many|NA|TRBV6-5|TRBJ2-5
TGTGCCAGCAGTTATTTCCGATCCTCAGAGACCCAGTACTTC
CASSYFRSSETQYF
>few|TRBD2|TRBV20-1|TRBJ2-3
TGCAGTGCTACCGGGACTAGCGGGAGGGTAACCGATACGCAGTATTTT
CSATGTSGRVTDTQYF
>few|NA|TRBV5-6|TRBJ2-5
TGTGCCAGCAGCTTGGGACAGTTGGAAGAGACCCAGTACTTC
CASSLGQLEETQYF
>once|NA|TRBV5-1|TRBJ2-2
TGCGCCAGCAGCTTGGATCATGGGGCTGCCTCCGGGGAGCTGTTTTTT
CASSLDHGAASGELFF
>few|TRBD2|TRBV12-3/TRBV12-4|TRBJ2-7
TGTGCCAGCGCTAGCGGGGGAGTTACCTACGAGCAGTACTTC
CASASGGVTYEQYF
>few|NA|TRBV9|TRBJ1-6
TGTGCCAGCAGCCCGGAGATTAATTCACCCCTCCACTTT
CASSPEINSPLHF
>NA|NA|TRBV7-2|TRBJ2-2
TGTGCCAGCAGCTTCTTACGGTCCGGGGAGCTGTTTTTT
CASSFLRSGELFF
>many|TRBD2|TRBV20-1|TRBJ2-1
TGCAGTGCTAGGGATGTGGGACTAGCGGGTAACGGCCAGGGGGATGAGCAGTTCTTC
CSARDVGLAGNGQGDEQFF
>many|NA|TRBV5-1|TRBJ1-3
TGCGCCAGCAGCTTGGACGGAAACACCATATATTTT
CASSLDGNTIYF
>NA|TRBD1|TRBV19|TRBJ2-1
TGTGCCAGTAGCAGCCCGGGACAGGGCTATGAGCAGTTCTTC
CASSSPGQGYEQFF
>NA|NA|TRBV4-1|TRBJ2-3
TGCGCCAGCAGCCAAGTGGCCAGTCGTTCAGATACGCAGTATTTT
CASSQVASRSDTQYF
>many|NA|TRBV27|TRBJ2-7
TGTGCCAGCGCAGGGACACCAGCCTACGAGCAGTACTTC
CASAGTPAYEQYF
>few|TRBD2|TRBV5-5|TRBJ2-2
TGTGCCAGCAGCCGCGTAGGGACTACCAACACCGGGGAGCTGTTTTTT
CASSRVGTTNTGELFF
>many|NA|TRBV20-1|TRBJ2-1
TGCAGTGCGGAAGGCGGGATGTCCTACAATGAGCAGTTCTTC
CSAEGGMSYNEQFF
>NA|TRBD1|TRBV7-2|TRBJ1-3
TGTGCCAGCAGCTGGGGACAGCACTCTGGAAACACCATATATTTT
CASSWGQHSGNTIYF
>few|TRBD2|TRBV29-1|TRBJ2-1
TGCAGCTTTTCAACCGGGACTAGGATATACAATGAGCAGTTCTTC
CSFSTGTRIYNEQFF
>few|NA|TRBV10-3|TRBJ1-2
TGTGCCATCAGTGAGGTCAGGGGTTCGTATGGCTACACCTTC
CAISEVRGSYGYTF
>few|TRBD2|TRBV7-9|TRBJ2-5
TGTGCCAGCAGGGTAGCGGGGGCCGAGACCCAGTACTTC
CASRVAGAETQYF
>many|TRBD2|TRBV6-1|TRBJ2-3
TGTGCCAGCAAAAGCATGGGACTAGCAGATACGCAGTATTTT
CASKSMGLADTQYF
>many|TRBD2|TRBV20-1|TRBJ2-1
TGCAGTGCTAGTAGTTGGGCGCGGGAGGGCCAAAATGAGCAGTTCTTC
CSASSWAREGQNEQFF
>many|NA|TRBV9|TRBJ1-1
TGTGCCAGCAGCGTCACATGGAGTACTGAAGCTTTCTTT
CASSVTWSTEAFF
>once|TRBD1|TRBV30|TRBJ2-5
TGTGCCTGGAGCTCATGGGACAGCCAAGAGACCCAGTACTTC
CAWSSWDSQETQYF
>few|TRBD1|TRBV6-2/TRBV6-3|TRBJ1-5
TGTGCCAGCAGTTACTCCCGTTCTACAGGGGGCAATCAGCCCCAGCATTTT
CASSYSRSTGGNQPQHF
>NA|TRBD1|TRBV28|TRBJ1-6
TGTGCCAGCGGGACAGGGACGGGAAATTCACCCCTCCACTTT
CASGTGTGNSPLHF
>few|TRBD2|TRBV20-1|TRBJ2-7
TGCAGTGCTAGAGATCGGGGACTACATTACGAGCAGTACTTC
CSARDRGLHYEQYF
>NA|TRBD2|TRBV12-3/TRBV12-4|TRBJ2-7
TGTGCCAGCAACCAGCGGGGGGGCTTGTACGAGCAGTACTTC
CASNQRGGLYEQYF
>NA|NA|TRBV12-3/TRBV12-4|TRBJ2-5
TGTGCCAGCAGCCCCTCCGGGACACATGAGACCCAGTACTTC
CASSPSGTHETQYF
>NA|NA|TRBV12-3/TRBV12-4|TRBJ1-1
TGTGCCAGCAGTTTTGTGAACACTGAAGCTTTCTTT
CASSFVNTEAFF
>few|NA|TRBV6-5|TRBJ1-6
TGTGCCAGCAGTACTGCCGCTAATTCACCCCTCCACTTT
CASSTAANSPLHF